These T cell receptor beta chains were read from a single sample in a study of cytomegalovirus exposure and HLA in healthy donors. The protocol was immunoSEQ multiplex PCR, while the TCRdb copy is restricted to in-frame clones and leaves out a portion. Here the sample spans roughly 180,000 clones, roughly four fifths being singletons. Sequenced material: PBMCs. The receptors were sampled from a female donor in good health and CMV-seronegative. Each CDR3 is given with its conserved first and last residue. A D gene is named only where the DNA matches it firmly. The listing skips clone size in some rows; elsewhere it reads once, few, many or a size class.

j_gene | abundance | v_gene | d_gene | CDR3aa | CDR3nt
TRBJ2-7 | NA | TRBV15 | NA | CATSRVLGASYEQYF | TGTGCCACCAGCAGAGTGTTAGGGGCTTCCTACGAGCAGTACTTC
TRBJ2-2 | NA | TRBV10-1 | NA | CATSGQTNTGELFF | TGCGCCACGTCCGGACAAACGAACACCGGGGAGCTGTTTTTT
TRBJ1-5 | once | TRBV7-9 | NA | CASSPGGALEGNQPQHF | TGTGCCAGCAGCCCAGGCGGGGCCTTAGAAGGCAATCAGCCCCAGCATTTT
TRBJ2-7 | NA | TRBV7-2 | TRBD2 | CASSLVSTSGRAPYEQYF | TGTGCCAGCAGCTTAGTCTCGACTAGCGGGAGGGCCCCTTACGAGCAGTACTTC
TRBJ2-7 | NA | TRBV4-3 | NA | CASSQDWQAAYEQYF | TGCGCCAGCAGCCAAGATTGGCAGGCCGCCTACGAGCAGTACTTC
TRBJ1-4 | few | TRBV25-1 | TRBD1 | CASSTTGGTNEKLFF | TGTGCCAGCAGTACCACAGGGGGGACTAATGAAAAACTGTTTTTT
TRBJ2-5 | few | TRBV6-1 | NA | CASSENGQETQYF | TGTGCCAGCAGTGAGAACGGCCAAGAGACCCAGTACTTC
TRBJ2-3 | NA | TRBV19 | TRBD1 | CASRARQGQADTQYF | TGTGCCAGTAGGGCTAGACAGGGACAGGCAGATACGCAGTATTTT
TRBJ2-3 | NA | TRBV7-6 | TRBD2 | CASSLAPGTSGGSTDTQYF | TGTGCCAGCAGCTTAGCCCCGGGGACTAGCGGGGGGAGCACAGATACGCAGTATTTT
TRBJ2-2 | NA | TRBV5-6 | TRBD1 | CASSGRDRGTGELFF | TGTGCCAGCAGCGGCAGGGACAGGGGGACCGGGGAGCTGTTTTTT
TRBJ1-3 | NA | TRBV6-1 | NA | CASSEQDTIYF | TGTGCCAGCAGTGAACAGGACACCATATATTTT
TRBJ1-5 | NA | TRBV28 | NA | CASTKTGVQPQHF | TGTGCCAGCACCAAAACGGGGGTTCAGCCCCAGCATTTT
TRBJ1-1 | NA | TRBV18 | NA | CASSPRQTQVGTEAFF | TGTGCCAGCTCACCTCGCCAGACCCAGGTTGGGACTGAAGCTTTCTTT
TRBJ2-7 | NA | TRBV7-2 | TRBD2 | CASSSGLAGYEQYF | TGTGCCAGCAGCTCGGGACTAGCGGGCTACGAGCAGTACTTC
TRBJ2-7 | NA | TRBV18 | TRBD2 | CASSRPGLGEQYF | TGTGCCAGCTCACGACCGGGACTAGGCGAGCAGTACTTC
TRBJ2-7 | NA | TRBV25-1 | NA | CASSDPRGNSYEQYF | TGTGCCAGCAGTGACCCCAGGGGCAACTCCTACGAGCAGTACTTC
TRBJ1-1 | NA | TRBV7-3 | NA | CASSPRRGYGTEAFF | TGTGCCAGCAGCCCCCGGAGAGGGTATGGGACTGAAGCTTTCTTT
TRBJ2-1 | few | TRBV28 | TRBD2 | CASSFRTSGRNEQFF | TGTGCCAGCAGTTTTCGGACTAGCGGGAGGAATGAGCAGTTCTTC
TRBJ2-3 | NA | TRBV7-6 | TRBD1 | CASSFTTGSADTQYF | TGTGCCAGCAGCTTCACGACAGGGTCGGCAGATACGCAGTATTTT
TRBJ1-2 | NA | TRBV25-1 | TRBD1 | CASSEGQNYGYTF | TGTGCCAGCAGTGAGGGACAGAACTATGGCTACACCTTC
TRBJ1-4 | once | TRBV6-5 | TRBD1 | CASSYAGTVNEKLFF | TGTGCCAGCAGTTACGCCGGGACAGTTAATGAAAAACTGTTTTTT
TRBJ2-1 | NA | TRBV7-7 | NA | CASSPGGTPYNEQFF | TGTGCTAGCAGCCCTGGCGGTACTCCCTACAATGAGCAGTTCTTC
TRBJ2-1 | NA | TRBV7-6 | TRBD2 | CASSLGWSGRGVNEQFF | TGTGCCAGCAGCTTAGGGTGGAGCGGGAGGGGGGTCAATGAGCAGTTCTTC
TRBJ2-2 | NA | TRBV28 | NA | CASTAGNTGELFF | TGTGCCAGCACTGCGGGGAACACCGGGGAGCTGTTTTTT
TRBJ2-1 | NA | TRBV2 | NA | CASRDYSYNEQFF | TGTGCCAGCAGGGACTACTCCTACAATGAGCAGTTCTTC
TRBJ2-6 | NA | TRBV4-3 | NA | CASSQEGRGLPGANGLTF | TGCGCCAGCAGCCAAGAAGGTCGTGGCCTGCCTGGGGCCAACGGCCTGACTTTC
TRBJ2-3 | few | TRBV5-4 | TRBD2 | CASSRPLAGGVDTQYF | TGTGCCAGCAGCCGACCATTAGCGGGAGGCGTCGATACGCAGTATTTT
TRBJ1-2 | NA | TRBV11-2 | NA | CASSSQGTVGF | TGTGCCAGCAGCTCTCAGGGGACGGTAGGATTC
TRBJ2-7 | NA | TRBV5-1 | NA | CASSSGHPYEQYF | TGCGCCAGCAGCTCGGGACATCCCTACGAGCAGTACTTC
TRBJ1-2 | NA | TRBV15 | NA | CATSRDWANSDGYTF | TGTGCCACCAGCAGAGATTGGGCCAACTCCGATGGCTACACCTTC
TRBJ2-1 | NA | TRBV4-2 | NA | CASSQDSSEADEQFF | TGTGCCAGCAGCCAAGATTCGTCCGAAGCGGATGAGCAGTTCTTC
TRBJ2-5 | NA | TRBV9 | NA | CASSVVPQGTQETQYF | TGTGCCAGCAGCGTAGTTCCGCAGGGAACCCAAGAGACCCAGTACTTC
TRBJ1-2 | NA | TRBV6-6 | TRBD1 | CASSGGTDANYGYTF | TGTGCCAGCAGCGGAGGGACAGACGCTAACTATGGCTACACCTTC
TRBJ2-5 | NA | TRBV7-2 | TRBD1 | CASSYRGLGETQYF | TGTGCCAGCAGCTACAGGGGGCTGGGAGAGACCCAGTACTTC
TRBJ1-1 | NA | TRBV27 | NA | CASSPRRNTEAFF | TGTGCCAGCAGCCCACGCAGGAACACTGAAGCTTTCTTT
TRBJ2-7 | once | TRBV7-8 | TRBD2 | CASSAGLAGYEQYF | TGTGCCAGCAGCGCGGGACTAGCGGGCTACGAGCAGTACTTC
TRBJ1-5 | NA | TRBV28 | NA | CASRMLTGTNQPQHF | TGTGCCAGCAGGATGCTGACAGGCACCAATCAGCCCCAGCATTTT
TRBJ2-7 | few | TRBV7-9 | TRBD2 | CASSLTSGGQLSYEQYF | TGTGCCAGCAGCTTAACTAGCGGGGGCCAACTCTCCTACGAGCAGTACTTC
TRBJ2-1 | NA | TRBV9 | TRBD1 | CASSATGLGNEQFF | TGTGCCAGCAGCGCGACAGGGTTGGGCAATGAGCAGTTCTTC
TRBJ1-4 | NA | TRBV30 | NA | CAWSVDGGGEKLFF | TGTGCCTGGAGTGTTGACGGGGGGGGAGAAAAACTGTTTTTT